The clone carrying this T cell receptor (beta chain) was recorded once. Antigen specificity is unknown. V shed 1 base and J 5 bases; nucleotides not matched to a gene: 8. CDR1 and CDR2 from the germline V gene are LGHNA and YNFKEQ. The CDR3 totals 16 residues. The data were obtained in a study of T cell responses to AZD1222 COVID-19 vaccine. Using immunoSEQ multiplex PCR, the repertoire was profiled, and TCRdb retains in-frame clones only, with some absent. The sample has 150,000 to 200,000 clones; 70% to 90% are singletons. General study findings and limits: Only a handful of AZD1222 recipients, more than five in all, had baseline seropositivity.

The clonotype comes from an adult who received the AZD1222 COVID-19 vaccine. The input for sequencing was peripheral blood, taken 28 days after the second AZD1222 dose. The chain has TRBV4-2 and TRBJ2-7; 10 bases are a match to TRBD1. CDR3 amino acids: CASSQALTGGMDEQYF. CDR3 bases: TGTGCCAGCAGCCAAGCCTTGACAGGGGGCATGGACGAGCAGTACTTC.